This record looks at one TCR beta chain sequence and its context. This entry is derived from a study of technical replicates of blood from several donors. Profiling relied on immunoSEQ multiplex PCR, and the TCRdb table lists in-frame clones only, not all of them. Counted here are under 95,000 clones, around 94% occurring once; the ten biggest clones make up 0.2% to 0.3%. Trimming removed 9 bases at V and 3 bases at J, with 12 bases between. The CDR3 covers 13 residues. Per germline, CDR1 MNHEY and CDR2 SMNVEV (reference sequence). The chain uses TRBV27 and TRBJ2-1; the D gene is possibly TRBD1 (5 bases). The source material was T cells isolated from PBMCs. This receptor was obtained from a human donor in good health. The DNA for the CDR3 is TGTGCCAGTAGCTCAGGGTACTACAATGAGCAGTTCTTC. Translated: CASSSGYYNEQFF.